The TCR beta chain described here comes from a study of T-cell reconstitution after alpha-beta-depleted transplantation in children. Construction of the TCRbeta library involved unique molecular identifiers. TCRdb itself ran the PCR reads through MiXCR, one entry per CDR3 protein. The table shows some 340,000 distinct CDR3 sequences, with around 10% occurring only once. This receptor was identified in a human donor who donated a stem cell graft to a child with acute lymphoblastic leukemia. The source was PBMCs from the stem cell graft donor, collected from the stem cell graft.

CDR3 DNA sequence: TGCGCCAGCAGCCGCACGTGGGACCCTAACTACGAGCAGTACTTC. Translation gives CASSRTWDPNYEQYF. The chain links TRBV5-1 to TRBJ2-7; the D call may be TRBD1 or TRBD2 (5 bases each). The CDR3 consists of 15 residues. Germline CDR1 reads SGHRS; CDR2 reads YFSETQ. V was clipped by 4 bases and J by 3 bases, with 17 bases between them.